Sequencing of this T cell receptor (beta chain) was carried out in a study of cytomegalovirus exposure and HLA in healthy donors. At the level of the study: The Caucasian-associated ancestry cluster held around 76% of over 350 genotyped donors. Overall study findings and caveats: According to an earlier analysis, most TCR beta V segments yielded productive rearrangements about 87% or about 30% of the time.

For this clone: Its antigen remains unknown.

Both 60 Vbeta primers and 13 Jbeta primers went into the PCR. Measured with immunoSEQ multiplex PCR; TCRdb has only the in-frame clones, and not every one. The sample contains around 67,000 clones, around 82% of which appear only once. The sequence came from a man between 18 and 29 years old in good health and CMV-seropositive. Sequencing was performed on PBMCs.

CDR3 sequence: CASSFAGLAGGSYEQYF. Here the CDR3 DNA reads TGTGCCAGCAGCTTCGCTGGACTAGCGGGAGGATCTTACGAGCAGTACTTC. The J gene is TRBJ2-7, the V gene TRBV7-2; 14 nucleotides match TRBD2. The CDR3 has 17 amino acids. CDR1 and CDR2 (germline): SGHTA, FQGNSA. J lost 4 bases, V lost 3 bases, and 8 bases had no gene match.